This T cell receptor (beta chain) was recovered during a study of shared clonotypes between healthy human individuals. Study at large: For every donor, three CD4 naive, three CD4 memory, two CD8 naive and one CD8 memory plates were used.

A CD45RA-negative memory subset and a CD45RA+ naive subset were separated from the CD4+ cells. The CDR3 consists of 15 residues. Germline-derived CDR1 and CDR2 are KGHSH and LQKENI. V trimming: 0 bases; J trimming: 5 bases; junction bases outside the gene matches: 6. This clone was seen more than once but under ten times. Its antigen is not known. General study findings and limits: Naive subsets tended to show greater estimated richness than memory subsets. Four donors had around 5.2% of their naive CD4 clonotypes in common.

TCRdb's table, derived via immunoSEQ multiplex PCR, lists solely in-frame clones and lacks some. The sample records approximately 1.1 million clones, more than 75% being singletons. This receptor was taken from a man aged 18 to 29 in good health. Some clones in this sample may be carry-over from other donors' samples. Sample: memory CD4+ T cells from PBMCs. Sample subset: CD45RA-negative fraction. The chain employs TRBV18 and TRBJ1-1; 7 nucleotides agree with TRBD1. The CDR3 coding sequence is TGTGCCAGCTCACCACCTCACAGGGGCAAAACTGAAGCTTTCTTT. Translation gives CASSPPHRGKTEAFF.